Below are 11 T cell receptor beta chains sequenced from a single sample in a study of T cells in Graves' hyperthyroidism and ophthalmopathy. Template material for amplifying TCR beta CDR3 regions consisted of RNA transcripts. Initially, a first-round RT-PCR of the TCR CDR3 employed the HTBI primer set. TCRdb processed the multiplex PCR reads anew with MiXCR; each CDR3 protein has one entry. The table records 530,000 or so distinct CDR3 sequences, about 15% of them present only once. The sequencing sample was made of blood. These receptors originate from a woman aged 18-29 years with Graves' ophthalmopathy.

The chain joins TRBV6-1 to TRBJ1-4; D might be TRBD1 (5 bases). The CDR3 has 15 amino acids. Germline CDR1 reads MNHNS; CDR2 reads SASEGT. Trimming took off 1 base at V and 2 bases at J, with 8 bases between the two ends. The CDR3 DNA follows: TGTGCCAGCAGTGAAGGACAGTCGACTAATGAAAAACTGTTTTTT. Translated, it gives CASSEGQSTNEKLFF.

This clonotype showed up many times. This chain links TRBV6-2 or TRBV6-3 with TRBJ2-3; D remains unclear. The CDR3 loop spans 12 amino acids. Per germline, CDR1 MNHEY and CDR2 SVGEGT. Trimming pared 5 bases from V and 9 bases from J, leaving 12 bases between. CDR3 sequence reads: CASSPPPKTQYF. In DNA, the CDR3 is TGTGCCAGCAGTCCCCCCCCGAAGACGCAGTATTTT.

This clonotype was observed at least ten times. The chain employs TRBV30 and TRBJ1-1; D might be TRBD1 (5 bases). This CDR3 contains 14 residues. V was cut by 2 bases and J by 5 bases, with 15 bases left in between. Germline V CDR1 and CDR2: GTSNPN, SVGIG (reference sequence). CDR3 region: CAWSFSRGATEAFF. DNA of the CDR3: TGTGCCTGGAGTTTCAGCCGAGGGGCAACTGAAGCTTTCTTT.

About this clonotype: A read error may produce the germline difference seen at one junction end. The chain recombines TRBV5-1 with TRBJ2-3, with a possible D match to TRBD2 (5 bases). CDR1 SGHRS and CDR2 YFSETQ come from the germline V gene. The CDR3 consists of 15 residues. The CDR3 DNA follows: TGTGCCAGCAGCCCGGACTTGCAGCACACAGATACGCAGTATTTT. It encodes CASSPDLQHTDTQYF.

In nucleotides, the CDR3 is TGTGCCAGCAGCCACGGACTAGTAACGTCCTACGAGCAGTACTTC. It codes for CASSHGLVTSYEQYF. The chain carries TRBV5-6 and TRBJ2-7; 7 bases match TRBD2. This CDR3 spans 15 amino acids. V dropped 4 bases and J dropped 1; count of bases not matched to a gene: 8. The germline V gene encodes CDR1 SGHDT and CDR2 YYEEEE.

Many counts were recorded for this clonotype. The V gene is TRBV19, the J gene TRBJ1-1, with a possible D match to TRBD1 (6 bases). Trimming pared 5 bases from V and 3 bases from J, leaving 16 bases between. The germline V gene has CDR1 LNHDA and CDR2 SQIVND (reference sequence). The CDR3 loop spans 15 amino acids. The CDR3 protein is CASSFGGRSDTEAFF. The DNA for the CDR3 is TGTGCCAGTAGTTTTGGGGGCAGGTCCGACACTGAAGCTTTCTTT.

In its sample, this clonotype was seen a few times. This chain uses TRBV5-1 with TRBJ2-4; 10 bases map to TRBD1. Losses at the gene ends were 0 bases for V and 9 bases for J; bases not matched to a gene: 3. The germline V gene encodes CDR1 SGHRS and CDR2 YFSETQ. CDR3 length: 14 amino acids. The CDR3 nucleotides read TGCGCCAGCAGCTTGGGGGACAGGGGTGGCATTCAGTACTTC. Translating it yields CASSLGDRGGIQYF.

The J gene is TRBJ2-2, the V gene TRBV9; 8 bases are a match to TRBD1. V lost 0 bases and J lost 7; bases outside the gene matches: 5. The CDR3 consists of 15 residues. Germline-derived CDR1 and CDR2 are SGDLS and YYNGEE. The DNA for the CDR3 is TGTGCCAGCAGCGTAGGGGACAGGTCGGGCGGGGAGCTGTTTTTT. It specifies CASSVGDRSGGELFF.

This clonotype was seen a handful of times. The chain is built from TRBV7-3 and TRBJ2-2; D possibly uses TRBD1 or TRBD2 (5 bases each). CDR1 and CDR2 (germline): SGHTA, FQGTGA. This CDR3 region has 15 residues. The ends were cut back, 6 bases at V and 2 bases at J, with 13 bases in the middle. The CDR3 nucleotides are TGTGCCAGCAGGTCCGGGACCGAAAACACCGGGGAGCTGTTTTTT. It is translated as CASRSGTENTGELFF.

This clonotype was observed at least ten times. V is TRBV3-1 and J is TRBJ2-7, with 8 bases that match TRBD2. Germline-derived CDR1 and CDR2 are LGHDT and YNNKEL (reference sequence). The CDR3 is 14 residues long. V dropped 1 base and J dropped 6; count of bases not matched to a gene: 5. The CDR3 reads CASSQGPGGGEQYF. Here the CDR3 DNA reads TGTGCCAGCAGCCAAGGCCCGGGAGGGGGCGAGCAGTACTTC.

This clonotype showed up many times. The chain uses TRBV7-9 and TRBJ1-2, with 10 bases that match TRBD1. Germline CDR1 is SEHNR and CDR2 is FQNEAQ (reference sequence). V was pared by 0 bases and J by 6 bases, with 7 bases of the junction left unmatched. The CDR3 is 16 amino acids. CDR3 protein: CASSLALSGTGDGYTF. CDR3 sequence (DNA): TGTGCCAGCAGCTTAGCCCTATCCGGGACAGGGGATGGCTACACCTTC.